These 23 T cell receptor beta chains originate from one sample sequenced in a study of blood T cells in healthy people across ages. A second PCR, run for about 6 to 12 cycles, used a sample-barcoded 5' primer plus a J-beta primer mix. TCRdb ran MiXCR on the 5' RACE reads and lists one entry per CDR3 protein. The data show hundreds of thousands of distinct CDR3 sequences, with roughly 56% seen just once and under 30% held by the top ten. Material: blood. The receptors were gathered from a man in his forties in good health.

The genes are TRBV4-2 and TRBJ2-3; D remains ambiguous. The CDR3 sequence is 18 residues long. Germline CDR1 reads LGHNA; CDR2 reads YNFKEQ. Trimming shortened V by 0 bases and J by 1 base, and 17 bases separated the two germline ends. For the CDR3, the DNA is TGTGCCAGCAGCCAAGATCCGGCGGACCTAAGTGGCACAGATACGCAGTATTTT. This codes for CASSQDPADLSGTDTQYF.

CDR3: CSARVLAGEFF. The CDR3 nucleotides are TGCAGTGCTAGAGTACTAGCGGGAGAGTTCTTC. The rearrangement uses TRBV20-1 and TRBJ2-1, with TRBD2 matching over 11 bases. Germline CDR1 and CDR2: DFQATT and SNEGSKA (reference sequence). Germline trimming cut 1 base from V and 14 bases from J; bases unmatched to any gene: 1. The CDR3 covers 11 residues.

CDR3 protein: CASSFLTGGPSTEAFF. DNA for the CDR3: TGTGCCAGCAGTTTTCTTACAGGGGGTCCGTCCACTGAAGCTTTCTTT. The V gene is TRBV28, the J gene TRBJ1-1; 8 positions match TRBD1. The CDR3 sequence is 16 residues long. V lost 3 bases, J lost 4 bases, and 10 bases stayed unmatched. Per the germline V gene, CDR1 is MDHEN and CDR2 is SYDVKM.

This clonotype has only a few counts. J is TRBJ2-1 and V is TRBV13; possibly TRBD1 for D (5 bases). V lost 5 bases to trimming and J lost 0 bases, with 14 bases between them. The V gene's germline CDR1 is PRHDT and CDR2 FYEKMQ (reference sequence). The CDR3 consists of 16 residues. The CDR3 DNA reads TGTGCCAGCAGCCTAGACAGAACAAGCTCCTACAATGAGCAGTTCTTC. This translates into CASSLDRTSSYNEQFF. Using reference TRBV13 and TRBJ2-1 for the parts outside the CDR3, the full variable domain is AAGVIQSPRHLIKEKRETATLKCYPIPRHDTVYWYQQGPGQDPQFLISFYEKMQSDKGSIPDRFSAQQFSDYHSELNMSSLELGDSALYFCASSLDRTSSYNEQFFGPGTRLTVL.

This clonotype was detected once. The chain carries TRBV27 and TRBJ1-2, with D uncertain. Germline V CDR1 and CDR2: MNHEY, SMNVEV (reference sequence). This CDR3 has 13 residues. The germline V and J ends were trimmed by 5 bases and 4 bases, with 11 bases remaining between them. DNA for the CDR3: TGTGCCAGCAGTGTTACGGCCCGCTATGGCTACACCTTC. This sequence encodes CASSVTARYGYTF.

This chain uses TRBV27 with TRBJ1-6, with D unclear. Trimming left V 5 bases short and J 3 bases short, with 5 bases between. This CDR3 has 13 amino acids. In germline, CDR1 is MNHEY, CDR2 SMNVEV (reference sequence). Here the CDR3 reads CASSPGYNSPLHF. The CDR3 bases are TGTGCCAGCAGTCCCGGCTATAATTCACCCCTCCACTTT.

The chain has TRBV20-1 and TRBJ2-1; 10 bases agree with TRBD2. V was clipped by 6 bases and J by 10 bases; unmatched bases: 6. The CDR3 covers 12 residues. Germline values: CDR1 DFQATT, CDR2 SNEGSKA (reference sequence). Here the CDR3 DNA reads TGCAGTGCCCTAGCGGGAGAGATCGAGCAGTTCTTC. Its translation is CSALAGEIEQFF.

The chain links TRBV18 to TRBJ1-4; tentatively, D is TRBD1 (5 bases). The CDR3 contains 14 residues. Trimming removed 2 bases at V and 3 bases at J, with 7 bases between. The germline gives CDR1 KGHSH, CDR2 LQKENI. The CDR3 nucleotides read TGTGCCAGCTCACCAGGGGCCGCTAATGAAAAACTGTTTTTT. This translates into CASSPGAANEKLFF.

The chain carries TRBV27 and TRBJ1-4; a weak D match, TRBD1 (5 bases). Trimming cost V 4 bases and J 5 bases, with 11 bases left between them. This CDR3 contains 14 residues. Looked up from germline, CDR1 is MNHEY and CDR2 is SMNVEV (reference sequence). The CDR3 sequence: CASSSGLRNEKLFF. Written as DNA, the CDR3 is TGTGCCAGCAGTTCAGGGTTACGGAATGAAAAACTGTTTTTT.

J is TRBJ2-1 and V is TRBV4-3; 8 bases line up with TRBD1. This CDR3 comprises 19 residues. The germline gives CDR1 LGHNA, CDR2 YSLEER. Trimming removed 1 base from V and 0 bases from J; junction bases left unmatched: 11. The CDR3 DNA reads as TGCGCCAGCAGCCAAGCCCGTGCGACAGGGGACCTCTCCTACAATGAGCAGTTCTTC. This gives the protein CASSQARATGDLSYNEQFF.

This clonotype was counted a few times. This chain connects TRBV20-1 to TRBJ2-6; 7 nucleotides align to TRBD1. CDR3 length equals 19 residues. Looked up from germline, CDR1 is DFQATT and CDR2 is SNEGSKA (reference sequence). Trimming cost V 5 bases and J 2 bases; bases outside gene matches: 18. The DNA of the CDR3 is TGCAGTGCTGCCTTTTTTTCAGGGGGTCCCCCTCCTGGGGCCAACGTCCTGACTTTC. As protein: CSAAFFSGGPPPGANVLTF.

This chain's CDR3 is CSARDLGQGGYEQYF. Here the CDR3 DNA reads TGCAGTGCTAGAGATCTAGGACAGGGGGGCTACGAGCAGTACTTC. This sequence joins TRBV20-1 and TRBJ2-5, with 10 nucleotides matching TRBD1. The tail of the sequence fits TRBJ2-7 better, so the J call may be wrong. The CDR3 is 15 residues long. Germline assignment: CDR1 DFQATT and CDR2 SNEGSKA (reference sequence).

The rearrangement links TRBV12-3 or TRBV12-4 to TRBJ1-2, with no clear D. CDR3 length: 13 amino acids. Trimming took 3 bases from V and 2 from J, leaving 7 bases between them. CDR3 nucleotide sequence: TGTGCCAGCAGTTTGTTACCGAACTATGGCTACACCTTC. Encoded protein: CASSLLPNYGYTF.

Ten or more counts support this clonotype. The chain joins TRBV12-3 or TRBV12-4 to TRBJ2-7; 10 bases match TRBD2. The V and J ends lost 2 bases and 2 bases, in that order; junction bases with no gene match: 0. CDR3 length: 14 amino acids. Here the CDR3 DNA reads TGTGCCAGCAGTTTACTAGCGGGGGCCTACGAGCAGTACTTC. This sequence encodes CASSLLAGAYEQYF.

The V gene is TRBV6-7, the J gene TRBJ2-3; D remains unclear. TRBV6-7 is an open reading frame, and its role is uncertain. Between the trimmed V and J ends, which lost 1 base and 2 bases, there was a span of 7 bases. The CDR3 loop spans 14 amino acids. CDR3 coding DNA: TGTGCCAGCAGTTACTTACCAGACACAGATACGCAGTATTTT. The encoded protein is CASSYLPDTDTQYF.

The chain uses TRBV10-3 and TRBJ2-5, with 14 bases identical to TRBD2. The J call may be mistaken, given a closer DNA end match to TRBJ2-7. Germline V CDR1 and CDR2: ENHRY, SYGVKD. The CDR3 spans 17 residues. For the CDR3, the DNA is TGTGCCATCAGTGGCTCGACTAGCGGGAGGGCCTTGGACGAGCAGTACTTC. Translated, it gives CAISGSTSGRALDEQYF.

The V gene is TRBV5-1, the J gene TRBJ2-7, with 10 bases identical to TRBD2. In germline, CDR1 is SGHRS, CDR2 YFSETQ. The length of the CDR3 is 14 residues. After removal of 6 bases from V and 4 bases from J, the junction contained 7 bases not matched to a gene. The CDR3 DNA follows: TGCGCCAGCACCGATAGCGGGAGGCGGTACGAGCAGTACTTC. This encodes CASTDSGRRYEQYF.

The chain combines TRBV7-2 with TRBJ2-3, with TRBD2 matching 12 bases. J was trimmed by 9 bases and V by 4 bases; bases with no gene match: 11. CDR1 is SGHTA and CDR2 is FQGNSA in the germline V gene. The CDR3 contains 16 residues. In DNA form, the CDR3 reads TGTGCCAGCAGCTCACATTCTAGCGGGAGGGGAGGGACGCAGTATTTT. This gives the protein CASSSHSSGRGGTQYF. Combining the CDR3 with reference TRBV7-2 and TRBJ2-3 gives the whole variable domain GAGVSQSPSNKVTEKGKDVELRCDPISGHTALYWYRQSLGQGLEFLIYFQGNSAPDKSGLPSDRFSAERTGGSVSTLTIQRTQQEDSAVYLCASSSHSSGRGGTQYFGPGTRLTVL.

The V gene is TRBV2, the J gene TRBJ1-2, with 10 bases fitting TRBD1. CDR1 and CDR2 (germline): SNHLY, FYNNEI. V was pared by 8 bases and J by 3 bases, with 3 bases of the junction left unmatched. This CDR3 is 13 amino acids long. The CDR3 region has the DNA TGTGCCAGCGGACAGGGGGGGTACTATGGCTACACCTTC. Amino acid sequence: CASGQGGYYGYTF.

V gene TRBV27 combines with J gene TRBJ2-1; D remains unclear. The CDR3 is 15 residues long. Trimming shortened V by 5 bases and J by 5 bases, and 16 bases separated the two germline ends. The germline CDR1 and CDR2 sequences are MNHEY and SMNVEV (reference sequence). The CDR3 sequence is CASSAVTVLNNEQFF. The CDR3 DNA sequence: TGTGCCAGCAGTGCCGTTACGGTTCTGAACAATGAGCAGTTCTTC.

This clonotype was picked up one time. The chain links TRBV20-1 to TRBJ2-1; 8 bases map to TRBD2. The V gene end was trimmed by 3 bases and the J gene end by 6 bases; junction bases not matched to a gene: 7. The CDR3 spans 14 residues. The germline V gene encodes CDR1 DFQATT and CDR2 SNEGSKA (reference sequence). The CDR3 DNA reads as TGCAGTGCTAGTCGGACTAGCCACGGCAATGAGCAGTTCTTC. Protein sequence: CSASRTSHGNEQFF.

In its sample, this clonotype was seen many times. This chain joins TRBV15 and TRBJ2-7, with 10 bases identical to TRBD2. The CDR3 runs to 15 residues. CDR1 LNHNV and CDR2 YYDKDF come from the germline V gene (reference sequence). V shed 2 bases, J shed 3 bases, and the junction held 4 bases outside the gene matches. CDR3 nucleotide sequence: TGTGCCACCAGCAGACCAGCGGGAGGGGGCTACGAGCAGTACTTC. This codes for CATSRPAGGGYEQYF.

This sequence joins TRBV10-2 and TRBJ1-1; D is possibly TRBD1 (6 bases). The CDR3 loop spans 13 amino acids. V shed 3 bases and J shed 8 bases, with 13 bases lying between them. The germline CDR1 and CDR2 sequences are WSHSY and SAAADI. DNA of the CDR3: TGCGCCAGCAGTGAAAGGGACACAGGGGAAGCTTTCTTT. Translation gives CASSERDTGEAFF.